This T cell receptor (beta chain) was found in a study of blood T cell repertoires in COVID-19. Study as a whole: In each case, the material was cDNA or gDNA derived from T cells, B-cell-depleted T cells, or PBMCs.

Data came from immunoSEQ multiplex PCR; TCRdb stores just in-frame clones and leaves some out. The sample consists of about 200,000 clones, roughly nine tenths of them appearing once. Germline CDR1 SGHNT, CDR2 YYREEE (reference sequence). CDR3 length: 15 amino acids. V lost 0 bases, J lost 0 bases, and 8 bases lay in between. The rearrangement joins TRBV5-4 to TRBJ2-3; D unresolved. Sequenced sample: peripheral blood. The clonotype comes from a woman in her seventies with acute or convalescent COVID-19. CDR3 amino acids: CASSLDPTSTDTQYF. Written as DNA, the CDR3 is TGTGCCAGCAGCTTGGACCCCACTAGCACAGATACGCAGTATTTT.